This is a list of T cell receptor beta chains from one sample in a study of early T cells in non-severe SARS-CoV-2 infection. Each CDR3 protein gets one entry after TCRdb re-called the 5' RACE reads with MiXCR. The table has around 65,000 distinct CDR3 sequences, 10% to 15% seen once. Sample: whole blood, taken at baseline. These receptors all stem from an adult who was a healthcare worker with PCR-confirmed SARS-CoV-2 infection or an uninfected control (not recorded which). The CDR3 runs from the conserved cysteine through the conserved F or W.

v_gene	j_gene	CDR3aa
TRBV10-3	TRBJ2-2	CAISETGDPGELFF
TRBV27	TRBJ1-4	CASSWSGGQGKLFF
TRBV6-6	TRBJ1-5	CASSYSGGAGNQPQHF
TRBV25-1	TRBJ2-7	CASSALTGGIYEQYF
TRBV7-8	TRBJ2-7	CASSKNYEQYF
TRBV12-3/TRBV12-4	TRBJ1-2	CASSLGASRGYTF
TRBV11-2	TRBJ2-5	CASSPGDRQETQYF
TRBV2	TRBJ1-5	CASSEQGGRQPQHF
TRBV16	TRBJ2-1	CASSQSRGGNEQFF
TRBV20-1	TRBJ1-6	CSAAPVRDGSPLHF
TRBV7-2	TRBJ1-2	CASSLAISRDTNFYGYTF
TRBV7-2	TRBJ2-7	CASSLPGSNPYEQYF
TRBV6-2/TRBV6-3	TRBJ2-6	CASSPTGANVLTF
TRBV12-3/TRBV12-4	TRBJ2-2	CASKSGLARTGELFF
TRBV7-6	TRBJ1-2	CASSLAGPVTF
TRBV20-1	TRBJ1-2	CSARTRPGGYTF
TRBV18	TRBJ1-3	CASSPQSDGNTIYF
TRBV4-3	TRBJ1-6	CASSQAGGDSPLHF
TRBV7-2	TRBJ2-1	CASSLLPTSGGTYNEQFF
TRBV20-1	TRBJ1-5	CSARGPRGTGVKPQHF
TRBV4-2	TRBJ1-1	CASSQDLGVGTEAFF
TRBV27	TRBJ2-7	CASSETSASYEQYF
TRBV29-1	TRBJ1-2	CSVEVSGRNYGYTF
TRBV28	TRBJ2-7	CASSSTGGIEQYF
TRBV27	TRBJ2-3	CASSLSSQWQGVSDTQYF
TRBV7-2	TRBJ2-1	CASSPREVNGEQFF
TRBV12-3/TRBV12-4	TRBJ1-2	CASTHSGGEGYTF
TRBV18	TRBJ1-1	CASSLATGNTEAFF
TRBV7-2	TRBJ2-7	CASGNSYEQYF
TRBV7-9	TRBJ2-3	CASSPLVRLDTQYF